This TCR beta chain was retrieved from a study of post-analysis software for immune sequencing data. Turning to the study itself: Clinical courses comprised relapsing-remitting, secondary progressive and progressive-relapsing multiple sclerosis. Study-level results: Controls had lower frequencies than patients of four or five TRBV segments, which included TRBV5-6, TRBV5-1 and TRBV20-1. Compared with controls, patients showed significantly lower normalized Chao1 diversity. Batch-mates among the samples co-clustered strongly by F measure.

As concerns this clonotype: As yet, its antigen is unknown.

Unique molecular identifiers were built into the TCR beta cDNA libraries. T cells numbering roughly 1 to 10 million yielded some 500,000 cDNA molecules. TCRdb passed the PCR reads through MiXCR, listing each CDR3 protein once. The top ten clones hold roughly 4.4% of a sample with 650,000 to 850,000 distinct CDR3 sequences, approximately 57% of them seen once. Trimming took off 3 bases at V and 0 bases at J, with 11 bases between the two ends. Germline lookup yields CDR1 DFQATT and CDR2 SNEGSKA (reference sequence). The CDR3 contains 14 residues. Sequenced sample: blood. This sequence joins TRBV20-1 and TRBJ1-2, with D possibly being TRBD1 (5 bases). The TCR was taken from a girl aged 5 to 17 with multiple sclerosis. This CDR3 is CSARPDRSNYGYTF. CDR3 nucleotides: TGCAGTGCTAGGCCCGACAGATCTAACTATGGCTACACCTTC.